Given below is one TCR beta chain in context. Antigen specificity is unknown. The sample is drawn from a study of blood T cells in healthy people across ages. Regarding the study as a whole: Roughly linear age-related decline in beta diversity appeared, significant by age 40.

A sample-barcoded 5' primer and a J-beta primer mix were used in a second PCR of roughly 6 to 12 cycles. The template-switch adaptor was a 5' adaptor with 12 random nucleotides. It tagged each cDNA molecule. From the 5' RACE reads, TCRdb called clonotypes with MiXCR, one entry per CDR3 protein. The sample contains 550,000 to 750,000 distinct CDR3 sequences, roughly 21% of which appear only once. Per the germline V gene, CDR1 is MGHDK and CDR2 is SYGVNS. The CDR3 has 14 residues. V lost 4 bases, J lost 10 bases, and 14 bases lay in between. Sample: blood. The V call is TRBV25-1, the J call TRBJ1-6; D is uncertain. The TCR comes from a man aged 65-85 years in good health. Here the CDR3 reads CASSVGSVGSPLHF. Written as DNA, the CDR3 is TGTGCCAGCAGTGTAGGGTCAGTTGGATCACCCCTCCACTTT.